This entry describes one TCR beta chain. The data were produced by immunoSEQ multiplex PCR, yet TCRdb's version contains in-frame clones alone and is incomplete. The sample shows tens of thousands of clones, 92% of them seen only once. These data originate in a study of OX40 agonist ivuxolimab in advanced cancers. Study summary: Participants averaged 60 years of age (range about 23 to 90) and were about 85% male.

The V gene lost 4 bases and the J gene lost 3 bases, with 10 bases spanning the gap. The CDR3 consists of 13 residues. Germline values: CDR1 SQVTM, CDR2 ANQGSEA. This sequence joins TRBV29-1 and TRBJ1-5; unclear D gene. This receptor was identified in an adult with an advanced solid tumor such as melanoma, head and neck, liver or kidney cancer. Here the sequenced sample was CD4+ or CD8+ T cells sorted from blood, taken in a trial of the OX40 agonist ivuxolimab. DNA for the CDR3: TGCAGCGTTGGAGACAAGATCAATCAGCCCCAGCATTTT. Translating gives CSVGDKINQPQHF.